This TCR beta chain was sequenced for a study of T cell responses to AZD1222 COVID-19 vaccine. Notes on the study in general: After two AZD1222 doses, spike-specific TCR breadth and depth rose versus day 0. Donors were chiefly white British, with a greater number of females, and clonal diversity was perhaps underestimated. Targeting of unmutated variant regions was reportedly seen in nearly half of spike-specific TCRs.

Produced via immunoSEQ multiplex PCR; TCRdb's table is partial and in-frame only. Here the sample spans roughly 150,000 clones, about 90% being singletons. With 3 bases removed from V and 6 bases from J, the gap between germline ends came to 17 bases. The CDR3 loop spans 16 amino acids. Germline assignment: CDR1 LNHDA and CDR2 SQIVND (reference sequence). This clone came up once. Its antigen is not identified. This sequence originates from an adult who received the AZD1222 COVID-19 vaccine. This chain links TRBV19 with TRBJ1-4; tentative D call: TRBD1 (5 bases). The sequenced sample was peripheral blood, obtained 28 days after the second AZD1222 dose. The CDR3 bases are TGTGCCAGTAGTATTGGCGGGACCAGGTCCCATGAAAAACTGTTTTTT. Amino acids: CASSIGGTRSHEKLFF.